This T cell receptor (beta chain) was sequenced during a study of regulatory T cells in long-lasting Graves disease. Libraries of TCR beta came from iRepertoire HTBI primers plus Arm-PCR of CDR3 regions. One entry per CDR3 protein results from TCRdb running MiXCR on the multiplex PCR reads. The repertoire includes 350,000 to 500,000 distinct CDR3 sequences, around 23% of them detected once, and 14% sits in the top ten. Sample time point: persistent/refractory GD, antithyroid drugs over 5 years with positive TRAb. PBMCs were the source of the RNA used for TCR sequencing. Per American Thyroid Association guidelines, Graves' disease was diagnosed. In this sample, this clonotype turned up many times. Its antigen remains unidentified. Study-level findings and limits: Segments TRBV28, TRBJ1-2 and TRBJ2-5 showed preferential usage in persistent disease.

Germline lookup yields CDR1 KGHSH and CDR2 LQKENI. There are 14 residues in the CDR3. Trimming removed 2 bases at V and 4 bases at J, with 11 bases between. This TCR was sampled from a female donor with Graves disease. The chain couples TRBV18 to TRBJ1-1, with D uncertain. This material consisted of peripheral blood mononuclear cells (PBMCs), taken when the disease was refractory, from a patient treated with antithyroid drugs. The CDR3 reads CASSPTGSSTEAFF. CDR3 nucleotides: TGTGCCAGCTCACCAACCGGGTCGAGCACTGAAGCTTTCTTT. Complete variable domain (other parts from reference TRBV18 and TRBJ1-1): NAGVMQNPRHLVRRRGQEARLRCSPMKGHSHVYWYRQLPEEGLKFMVYLQKENIIDESGMPKERFSAEFPKEGPSILRIQQVVRGDSAAYFCASSPTGSSTEAFFGQGTRLTVV.